These T cell receptor beta chains were read from a single sample in a study of blood T cell repertoires in COVID-19. The data were produced by immunoSEQ multiplex PCR, yet TCRdb's version contains in-frame clones alone and is incomplete. The table includes about 250,000 clones, about nine tenths detected once. The sequenced sample was peripheral blood. All receptors come from a woman in her thirties with active or convalescent COVID-19. Each CDR3 is given with its conserved first and last residue. A D gene is named only where the DNA matches it firmly. Clone size is stated in some rows and not others, as once, few, many or a class when expanded.

cdr3_nt	cdr3_aa	d_call	j_call	clone_size	cdr3_length	v_call
TGTGCCAGCAGCTTCAGGAACCAAGAGACCCAGTACTTC	CASSFRNQETQYF	.	TRBJ2-5	once	13	TRBV5-5
TGTGCCAGCAGTAACCGGGACAGGGGCACCGGTGAGCAGTTCTTC	CASSNRDRGTGEQFF	TRBD1	TRBJ2-1	.	15	TRBV6-5
TGCGCCAGCAGGGACAGTACTAACTATGGCTACACCTTC	CASRDSTNYGYTF	.	TRBJ1-2	.	13	TRBV5-1
TGTGCCAGCAGCTTGGGCACACTAGCGGGGGGGGTAGAGCAGTACTTC	CASSLGTLAGGVEQYF	TRBD2	TRBJ2-7	.	16	TRBV5-4
TGTGCCAGCAGACAGAGGAACACCGGGGAGCTGTTTTTT	CASRQRNTGELFF	.	TRBJ2-2	.	13	TRBV5-5
TGTGCCAGCAGCCTGGGGACAGGGAACTATGGCTACACCTTC	CASSLGTGNYGYTF	TRBD1	TRBJ1-2	.	14	TRBV13
TGTGCCAGTAAAGAAGGGGGGGTAGGTGGGAACACTGAAGCTTTCTTT	CASKEGGVGGNTEAFF	.	TRBJ1-1	.	16	TRBV19
TGTGCCAGCAGCTTGGTGCAGGGGGCGATTGGGGAGCTGTTTTTT	CASSLVQGAIGELFF	TRBD1	TRBJ2-2	.	15	TRBV5-4
TGTGCCAGCAGCCCCGGACAGGGCTTGGTGAACACTGAAGCTTTCTTT	CASSPGQGLVNTEAFF	TRBD1	TRBJ1-1	.	16	TRBV5-4
TGTGCCAGCAGCCAAGATGGGACAAAAACTGAAGCTTTCTTT	CASSQDGTKTEAFF	.	TRBJ1-1	.	14	TRBV4-2
TGTGCCAGCAGCTTAGTTAGCGGGAGACCAGATACGCAGTATTTT	CASSLVSGRPDTQYF	TRBD2	TRBJ2-3	.	15	TRBV7-3
TGCGCCAGCAAGTCAGGCGGAAACACCATATATTTT	CASKSGGNTIYF	.	TRBJ1-3	.	12	TRBV10-2
TGTGCCAGCAGCGCCTCGTTGGGGGCCGCCCGTACTGAAAAACTGTTTTTT	CASSASLGAARTEKLFF	.	TRBJ1-4	few	17	TRBV7-9
TGTGCCAGCAGCCCTCAGGACAGGGTGGGTCAGCCCCAGCATTTT	CASSPQDRVGQPQHF	TRBD1	TRBJ1-5	.	15	TRBV9
TGTGCCAGCAGTGGGGACAGGGGGGACGAGCAGTACTTC	CASSGDRGDEQYF	TRBD1	TRBJ2-7	.	13	TRBV2
TGCAGCGTTGAGGGCGGGACAGAGGCCTACGAGCAGTACTTC	CSVEGGTEAYEQYF	.	TRBJ2-7	.	14	TRBV29-1
TGCGCCAGCAGCTTGGACAGGGTTCGAGATGGCTACACCTTC	CASSLDRVRDGYTF	.	TRBJ1-2	.	14	TRBV5-1
TGTGCCAGCAGCTTAGGCGCAGGGTCACAAGAGACCCAGTACTTC	CASSLGAGSQETQYF	.	TRBJ2-5	.	15	TRBV11-3
TGTGCCAGCAGCAGAGAAGGAGGGGAGCAGTACTTC	CASSREGGEQYF	.	TRBJ2-7	few	12	TRBV7-2
TGTGCCAGCAGCGTAGGCAGTGGAGGGGACGAGCAGTACTTC	CASSVGSGGDEQYF	.	TRBJ2-7	few	14	TRBV9
TGTGCCTGGAGTAGAGACTCCCCCTACGAGCAGTACTTC	CAWSRDSPYEQYF	.	TRBJ2-7	.	13	TRBV30
TGTGCCAGCAGCTTAGGGACAGGGGTCTACGAGCAGTACTTC	CASSLGTGVYEQYF	TRBD1	TRBJ2-7	.	14	TRBV11-2
TGTGCCATCAGTGAGGGGACTTCTGGAAACACCATATATTTT	CAISEGTSGNTIYF	.	TRBJ1-3	.	14	TRBV10-3
TGTGCCAGCAGCGTATCGGAGGGGAGCTCTGGAAACACCATATATTTT	CASSVSEGSSGNTIYF	.	TRBJ1-3	few	16	TRBV9
TGTGCCAGTAGCAAGACAGGGGATAATTCACCCCTCCACTTT	CASSKTGDNSPLHF	TRBD1	TRBJ1-6	.	14	TRBV19
TGTGCCAGCAGCTCCCCCTGGTCGGGGGATACGCAGTATTTT	CASSSPWSGDTQYF	.	TRBJ2-3	.	14	TRBV5-4
TGTGCCAGCAGCCCCGGACAGGGACATAATTCACCCCTCCACTTT	CASSPGQGHNSPLHF	TRBD1	TRBJ1-6	.	15	TRBV7-6
TGTGCCAGTAGCGGGTTAGGAGATACGCAGTATTTT	CASSGLGDTQYF	.	TRBJ2-3	.	12	TRBV19
TGTGCCAGCAGCCAGGACAGTGCTGGAAACACCATATATTTT	CASSQDSAGNTIYF	.	TRBJ1-3	.	14	TRBV6-6